This T cell receptor (beta chain) was obtained from a study of blood T cell repertoires in COVID-19. The overall study: Acute and convalescent COVID-19 samples came from the United States, Italy and Spain. In each case, the material was cDNA or gDNA derived from T cells, B-cell-depleted T cells, or PBMCs.

This table comes from immunoSEQ multiplex PCR, and its TCRdb copy is limited to in-frame clones, with some not included. The table records fewer than 400,000 clones, about nine tenths of them present only once. Individuals aged roughly 18 to 95 years were recruited from approximately 24 US areas. Participants' own reports of clinical history determined their cohort assignment. This CDR3 is built from 12 residues. Trimming removed 5 bases from V and 0 bases from J, with 7 bases in between. Germline assignment: CDR1 GTSNPN and CDR2 SVGIG (reference sequence). The J gene is TRBJ1-1, the V gene TRBV30; D unclear. The specimen sequenced was PBMCs or T cells enriched from blood (not recorded which). The clonotype comes from a woman under 40 who had recovered from COVID-19. The CDR3 nucleotides read TGTGCCTGGGAACAAATGAACACTGAAGCTTTCTTT. Translating gives CAWEQMNTEAFF.